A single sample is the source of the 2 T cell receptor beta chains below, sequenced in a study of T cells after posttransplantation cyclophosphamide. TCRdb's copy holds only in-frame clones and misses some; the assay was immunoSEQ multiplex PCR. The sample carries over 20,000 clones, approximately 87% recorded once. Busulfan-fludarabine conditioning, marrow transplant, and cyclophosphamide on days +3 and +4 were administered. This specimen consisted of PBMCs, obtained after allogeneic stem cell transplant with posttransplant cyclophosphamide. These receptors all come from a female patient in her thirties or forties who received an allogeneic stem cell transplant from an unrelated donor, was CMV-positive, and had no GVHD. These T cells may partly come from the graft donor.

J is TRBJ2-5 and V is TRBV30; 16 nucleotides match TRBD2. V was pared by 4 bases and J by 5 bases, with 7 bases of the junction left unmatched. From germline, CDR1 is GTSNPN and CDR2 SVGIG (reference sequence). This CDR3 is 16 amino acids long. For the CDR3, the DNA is TGTGCCTGGATAGGGACTAGCGGGGGGGCTTGGGAGACCCAGTACTTC. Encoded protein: CAWIGTSGGAWETQYF.

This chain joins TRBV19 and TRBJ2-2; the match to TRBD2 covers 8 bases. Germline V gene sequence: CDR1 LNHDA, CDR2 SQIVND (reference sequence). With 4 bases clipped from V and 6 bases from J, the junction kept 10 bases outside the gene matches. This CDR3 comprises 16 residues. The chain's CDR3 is CASSTRNSGVAGELFF. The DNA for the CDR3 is TGTGCCAGTAGTACAAGAAATAGCGGGGTCGCCGGGGAGCTGTTTTTT.